The T cell receptor beta chain under discussion was sequenced for a study of identical twins. TCRdb itself ran the 5' RACE reads through MiXCR, one entry per CDR3 protein. The sample gives fewer than 900,000 distinct CDR3 sequences, 21% of which show up once; 4% to 5.5% is in the top ten. CDR3 length equals 18 residues. Germline CDR1 and CDR2: MNHEY and SMNVEV (reference sequence). V dropped 1 base and J dropped 0 bases, with 15 bases sitting between them. This sample also belongs to another study, concerning T cells expressing NK-cell markers. That publication notes: Sorted CD3+CD56+NKG2C+, CD3+CD56+NKG2C- and CD3+CD56-NKG2C+ T-cell subsets were beta-chain profiled.

The V call is TRBV27, the J call TRBJ2-2; D gene ambiguous. The receptor was derived from a woman under 30 in good health. Sequenced sample: PBMCs. This CDR3 reads CASSLLNGRIANTGELFF. CDR3 bases: TGTGCCAGCAGTTTATTAAACGGACGGATAGCGAACACCGGGGAGCTGTTTTTT.